The 25 T cell receptor beta chains presented below share a single source sample, sequenced in a study of blood T cell repertoires in COVID-19. This table comes from immunoSEQ multiplex PCR, and its TCRdb copy is limited to in-frame clones, with some not included. Among under 300,000 clones listed, over 65% were seen once. Sample: peripheral blood. The source is a man aged 55 to 70 who had recovered from COVID-19.

This clone has only one observation. The CDR3 DNA reads TGTGCCATCAGTGAGGGACAGGGCGGCACCGGGGAGCTGTTTTTT. Translation: CAISEGQGGTGELFF. The rearrangement joins TRBV10-3 to TRBJ2-2, with 8 bases identical to TRBD1. Germline V gives CDR1 ENHRY, CDR2 SYGVKD. V shed 2 bases, J shed 4 bases, and the junction held 3 bases outside the gene matches. The length of the CDR3 is 15 residues.

This clone was counted a few times. The V and J genes are TRBV24-1 and TRBJ2-1; no definite D call. The CDR3 contains 14 residues. The V end lost 4 bases, the J end lost 1 base, and 7 bases lay between the germline ends. CDR1 KGHDR and CDR2 SFDVKD come from the germline V gene. The CDR3 spells CATSDRYSYNEQFF. CDR3 in DNA: TGTGCCACCAGTGACCGCTATTCCTACAATGAGCAGTTCTTC.

V usage is TRBV15 and J usage is TRBJ1-1, with 9 bases identical to TRBD1. CDR3 length: 15 amino acids. J gave up 6 bases and V 2 bases, and 7 bases lay outside the gene matches. Germline V gene lookup returns CDR1 LNHNV and CDR2 YYDKDF (reference sequence). The CDR3 DNA follows: TGTGCCACCAGCAGACCCGGACAGGGGAGAGCTGAAGCTTTCTTT. Amino acid sequence: CATSRPGQGRAEAFF. Supplemented by reference TRBV15 and TRBJ1-1, the full variable domain reads DAMVIQNPRYQVTQFGKPVTLSCSQTLNHNVMYWYQQKSSQAPKLLFHYYDKDFNNEADTPDNFQSRRPNTSFCFLDIRSPGLGDTAMYLCATSRPGQGRAEAFFGQGTRLTVV.

The chain joins TRBV30 to TRBJ2-1; D is possibly TRBD1 (5 bases). With 4 bases removed from V and 10 bases from J, the gap between germline ends came to 11 bases. Germline CDR1 and CDR2: GTSNPN and SVGIG (reference sequence). CDR3 length equals 11 residues. The DNA for the CDR3 is TGTGCCTGGAATACCAGGACAGAGCAGTTCTTC. This encodes CAWNTRTEQFF.

This chain joins TRBV5-8 and TRBJ1-4; maybe TRBD1 (5 bases). The CDR3 has 17 residues. The germline V gene encodes CDR1 SGHTS and CDR2 YDEGEE. Trimming cost V 0 bases and J 0 bases, with 12 bases left between them. The CDR3 DNA sequence: TGTGCCAGCAGCTTGGCCGGGGGGGTCCCAACTAATGAAAAACTGTTTTTT. It is translated as CASSLAGGVPTNEKLFF.

The chain employs TRBV2 and TRBJ1-2, with a possible D match to TRBD1 (6 bases). This CDR3 region has 13 residues. Germline CDR1 reads SNHLY; CDR2 reads FYNNEI. With 4 bases removed from V and 12 bases from J, the gap between germline ends came to 18 bases. CDR3 sequence reads: CASSVRTADLNTF. CDR3 DNA: TGTGCCAGCAGTGTCAGGACAGCCGACCTAAACACCTTC.

This chain uses TRBV15 with TRBJ1-5; unclear D gene. Germline V gene data show CDR1 as LNHNV and CDR2 as YYDKDF (reference sequence). The length of the CDR3 is 14 residues. V lost 5 bases and J lost 7, with 15 bases in between. CDR3 in amino acids: CATSSRASAQPQHF. The CDR3 region has the DNA TGTGCCACCAGCTCGAGGGCCTCCGCCCAGCCCCAGCATTTT. The entire variable domain, with the rest obtained from reference TRBV15 and TRBJ1-5, is as follows: DAMVIQNPRYQVTQFGKPVTLSCSQTLNHNVMYWYQQKSSQAPKLLFHYYDKDFNNEADTPDNFQSRRPNTSFCFLDIRSPGLGDTAMYLCATSSRASAQPQHFGDGTRLSIL.

This clone was counted only a few times. The V gene is TRBV19, the J gene TRBJ2-1; D is possibly TRBD1 (7 bases). V was shortened by 7 bases and J by 9 bases, with 19 bases between the two germline ends. This CDR3 contains 14 residues. Germline V gene lookup returns CDR1 LNHDA and CDR2 SQIVND (reference sequence). CDR3 in amino acids: CASKGTGQAVEQFF. For the CDR3, the DNA is TGTGCCAGTAAGGGGACTGGACAGGCGGTTGAGCAGTTCTTC. The full variable domain, in which reference TRBV19 and TRBJ2-1 provide the parts outside the CDR3, is DGGITQSPKYLFRKEGQNVTLSCEQNLNHDAMYWYRQDPGQGLRLIYYSQIVNDFQKGDIAEGYSVSREKKESFPLTVTSAQKNPTAFYLCASKGTGQAVEQFFGPGTRLTVL.

The genes are TRBV7-9 and TRBJ2-7, with 7 bases identical to TRBD2. This CDR3 spans 14 amino acids. Germline assignment: CDR1 SEHNR and CDR2 FQNEAQ (reference sequence). With V trimmed by 5 bases and J by 4 bases, 8 bases remained unmatched. CDR3 DNA: TGTGCCAGCAGCAAGGGGCTAGCGGCTTACGAGCAGTACTTC. Its translation is CASSKGLAAYEQYF.

The chain combines TRBV27 with TRBJ2-1; 10 nucleotides align to TRBD1. CDR1 is MNHEY and CDR2 is SMNVEV in the germline V gene (reference sequence). With 6 bases clipped from V and 0 bases from J, the junction kept 11 bases outside the gene matches. The CDR3 sequence is 18 residues long. CDR3 loop: CASRTIGRTGGSYNEQFF. DNA of the CDR3: TGTGCCAGCAGAACAATTGGACGGACAGGGGGCTCCTACAATGAGCAGTTCTTC.

This chain joins TRBV15 and TRBJ2-3, with 8 bases lining up with TRBD2. Germline-derived CDR1 and CDR2 are LNHNV and YYDKDF (reference sequence). V shed 5 bases, J shed 1 base, and the junction held 2 bases outside the gene matches. The CDR3 is 14 residues long. DNA of the CDR3: TGTGCCACCAGCCGGGGGGGACGCACAGATACGCAGTATTTT. It encodes CATSRGGRTDTQYF.

The J gene is TRBJ2-7, the V gene TRBV19; 11 positions match TRBD2. Germline V gene lookup returns CDR1 LNHDA and CDR2 SQIVND (reference sequence). After removal of 6 bases from V and 4 bases from J, the junction contained 5 bases not matched to a gene. This CDR3 region has 14 residues. The CDR3 sequence: CASRETSGRYEQYF. CDR3 coding DNA: TGTGCCAGTAGGGAAACTAGCGGGAGATACGAGCAGTACTTC.

The rearrangement uses TRBV7-9 and TRBJ2-3; TRBD2 agrees at 8 bases. The CDR3 runs 14 residues. V lost 10 bases and J lost 3; bases outside the gene matches: 9. Looked up from germline, CDR1 is SEHNR and CDR2 is FQNEAQ (reference sequence). This CDR3 reads CATSREGRTDTQYF. CDR3 sequence (DNA): TGTGCCACCTCCCGGGAGGGCCGGACAGATACGCAGTATTTT.

This chain connects TRBV7-2 to TRBJ1-6; the D gene is possibly TRBD1 (5 bases). Trimming pared 0 bases from V and 0 bases from J, leaving 6 bases between. The CDR3 consists of 16 residues. Per the germline V gene, CDR1 is SGHTA and CDR2 is FQGNSA. As DNA, the CDR3 is TGTGCCAGCAGCTTAGCGGGGGGCTCCTATAATTCACCCCTCCACTTT. Amino acid sequence: CASSLAGGSYNSPLHF.

This chain joins TRBV12-3 or TRBV12-4 and TRBJ1-1; D is ambiguous. The CDR3 is made up of 12 amino acids. V gave up 3 bases and J gave up 2 bases, with 4 bases separating them. CDR3 sequence: CASSLLNTEAFF. CDR3 nucleotide sequence: TGTGCCAGCAGTTTGCTAAACACTGAAGCTTTCTTT.

The gene calls are TRBV5-1 and TRBJ2-3; maybe TRBD2 (6 bases). The ends were cut back, 5 bases at V and 3 bases at J, with 13 bases in the middle. The CDR3 is 14 residues long. The germline V gene encodes CDR1 SGHRS and CDR2 YFSETQ. CDR3 protein: CASRILGGTDTQYF. CDR3 coding DNA: TGCGCCAGCAGGATTCTTGGGGGGACAGATACGCAGTATTTT.

V usage is TRBV28 and J usage is TRBJ1-2, with 9 bases identical to TRBD1. Germline V gene data show CDR1 as MDHEN and CDR2 as SYDVKM. The CDR3 is 14 amino acids. J gave up 5 bases and V 3 bases, and 4 bases lay outside the gene matches. CDR3 bases: TGTGCCAGCAGTTTGAGTGGGACAGGGTATGGCTACACCTTC. Protein product: CASSLSGTGYGYTF.

J is TRBJ2-7 and V is TRBV5-1; 9 bases match TRBD1. Germline V lookup: CDR1 SGHRS, CDR2 YFSETQ. The CDR3 loop spans 14 amino acids. V was clipped by 4 bases and J by 3 bases; unmatched bases: 5. The CDR3 DNA follows: TGCGCCAGCAGCACGACAGGGGGGTACTACGAGCAGTACTTC. Its protein product is CASSTTGGYYEQYF.

V is TRBV19 and J is TRBJ1-3; perhaps TRBD1 as D (5 bases). The CDR3 sequence is 15 residues long. Germline-derived CDR1 and CDR2 are LNHDA and SQIVND (reference sequence). The V gene lost 6 bases and the J gene lost 0 bases, with 12 bases spanning the gap. Written as DNA, the CDR3 is TGTGCCAGTAGAACCGGGGGACCCTCTGGAAACACCATATATTTT. Its translation: CASRTGGPSGNTIYF.

The V call is TRBV19, the J call TRBJ2-1; D gene ambiguous. This CDR3 is 11 amino acids long. CDR1 and CDR2 (germline): LNHDA, SQIVND (reference sequence). Trimming stripped 6 bases from V and 9 bases from J, with 9 bases between. CDR3 sequence reads: CASRRNGEQFF. Written as DNA, the CDR3 is TGTGCCAGTAGGAGGAATGGTGAGCAGTTCTTC. Using reference TRBV19 and TRBJ2-1 for the parts outside the CDR3, the full variable domain is DGGITQSPKYLFRKEGQNVTLSCEQNLNHDAMYWYRQDPGQGLRLIYYSQIVNDFQKGDIAEGYSVSREKKESFPLTVTSAQKNPTAFYLCASRRNGEQFFGPGTRLTVL.

V and J are TRBV6-1 and TRBJ2-1, with 9 positions matching TRBD2. Germline-derived CDR1 and CDR2 are MNHNS and SASEGT. CDR3 length equals 19 residues. V shed 3 bases, J shed 5 bases, and the junction held 17 bases outside the gene matches. Written as DNA, the CDR3 is TGTGCCAGCAGTGATAGTGTCTTGTCTAGCGGGATAGAACACAATGAGCAGTTCTTC. Translated, it gives CASSDSVLSSGIEHNEQFF.

The CDR3 sequence is CASSFRTAVTEAFF. For the CDR3, the DNA is TGTGCCAGCAGCTTTAGGACAGCTGTTACTGAAGCTTTCTTT. The V and J genes are TRBV11-2 and TRBJ1-1; tentative D call: TRBD1 (6 bases). Trimming pared 3 bases from V and 5 bases from J, leaving 13 bases between. Germline loops: CDR1 SGHAT, CDR2 FQNNGV. CDR3 length: 14 amino acids.

CDR3 nucleotide sequence: TGCGCCAGCAGCCGACTAAACACTGAAGCTTTCTTT. This sequence encodes CASSRLNTEAFF. The chain is built from TRBV5-1 and TRBJ1-1, with no clear D. The CDR3 length is 12 residues. Deletions cut 4 bases from V and 2 bases from J, with 6 bases between. Germline V CDR1 and CDR2: SGHRS, YFSETQ. The variable domain in full, completed from reference TRBV5-1 and TRBJ1-1, reads KAGVTQTPRYLIKTRGQQVTLSCSPISGHRSVSWYQQTPGQGLQFLFEYFSETQRNKGNFPGRFSGRQFSNSRSEMNVSTLELGDSALYLCASSRLNTEAFFGQGTRLTVV.

This clone was seen a handful of times. The chain uses TRBV6-5 and TRBJ1-2; D is possibly TRBD1 (5 bases). This CDR3 is built from 12 residues. V dropped 6 bases and J dropped 3 bases, with 8 bases sitting between them. Germline CDR1 MNHEY, CDR2 SVGAGI. CDR3 sequence: CASRTVDYGYTF. In nucleotides, the CDR3 is TGTGCCAGCAGGACAGTCGACTATGGCTACACCTTC.

For the CDR3, the DNA is TGTGCCAGCAGCGGGACAGGGTTCGGGAGCGGGAGTACTGAAGCTTTCTTT. This codes for CASSGTGFGSGSTEAFF. V and J are TRBV27 and TRBJ1-1; TRBD1 matches 9 bases. Per germline, CDR1 MNHEY and CDR2 SMNVEV (reference sequence). With V trimmed by 6 bases and J by 5 bases, 16 bases remained unmatched. The CDR3 length is 17 residues.